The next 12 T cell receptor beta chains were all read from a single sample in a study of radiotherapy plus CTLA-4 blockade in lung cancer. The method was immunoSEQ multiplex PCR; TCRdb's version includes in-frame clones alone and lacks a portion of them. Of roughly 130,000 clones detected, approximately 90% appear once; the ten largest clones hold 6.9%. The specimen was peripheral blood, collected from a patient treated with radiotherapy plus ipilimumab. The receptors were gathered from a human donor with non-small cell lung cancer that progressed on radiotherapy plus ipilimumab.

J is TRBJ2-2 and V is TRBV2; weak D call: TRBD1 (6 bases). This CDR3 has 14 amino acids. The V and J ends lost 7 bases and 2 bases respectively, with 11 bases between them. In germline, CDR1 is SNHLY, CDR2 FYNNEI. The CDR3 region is CASNRQANTGELFF. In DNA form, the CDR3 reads TGTGCCAGCAATCGACAGGCCAACACCGGGGAGCTGTTTTTT.

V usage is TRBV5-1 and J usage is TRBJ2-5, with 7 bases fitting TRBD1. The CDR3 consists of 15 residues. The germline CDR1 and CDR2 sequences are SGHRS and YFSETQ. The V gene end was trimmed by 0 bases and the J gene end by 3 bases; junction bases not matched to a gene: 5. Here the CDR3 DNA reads TGCGCCAGCAGCTTGGAGACAGGGAATAAAGAGACCCAGTACTTC. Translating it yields CASSLETGNKETQYF.

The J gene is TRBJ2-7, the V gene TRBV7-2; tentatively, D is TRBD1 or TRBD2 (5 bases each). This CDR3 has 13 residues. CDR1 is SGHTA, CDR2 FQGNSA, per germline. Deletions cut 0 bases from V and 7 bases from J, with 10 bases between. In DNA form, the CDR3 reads TGTGCCAGCAGCTTAGCGGGACCCTCAGAGCAGTACTTC. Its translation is CASSLAGPSEQYF. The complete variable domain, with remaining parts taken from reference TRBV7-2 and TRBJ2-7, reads GAGVSQSPSNKVTEKGKDVELRCDPISGHTALYWYRQSLGQGLEFLIYFQGNSAPDKSGLPSDRFSAERTGGSVSTLTIQRTQQEDSAVYLCASSLAGPSEQYFGPGTRLTVT.

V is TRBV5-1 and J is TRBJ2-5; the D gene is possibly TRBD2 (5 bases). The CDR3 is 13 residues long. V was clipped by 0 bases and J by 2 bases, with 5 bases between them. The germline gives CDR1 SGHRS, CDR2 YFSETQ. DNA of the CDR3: TGCGCCAGCAGCTTGGGACTACAAGAGACCCAGTACTTC. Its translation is CASSLGLQETQYF.

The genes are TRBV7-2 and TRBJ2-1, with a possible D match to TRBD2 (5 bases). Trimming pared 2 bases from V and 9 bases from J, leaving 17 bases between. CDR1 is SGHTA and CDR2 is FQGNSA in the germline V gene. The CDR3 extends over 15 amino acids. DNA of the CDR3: TGTGCCAGCAGCTTACTAGTGGGAGTCTTTGCTGAGCAGTTCTTC. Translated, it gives CASSLLVGVFAEQFF.

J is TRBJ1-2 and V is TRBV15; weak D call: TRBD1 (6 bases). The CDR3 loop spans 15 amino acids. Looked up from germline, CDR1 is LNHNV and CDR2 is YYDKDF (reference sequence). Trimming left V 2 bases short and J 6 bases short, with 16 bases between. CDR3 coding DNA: TGTGCCACCAGCAGATCGGGGGCCGCGTTGAATGGCTACACCTTC. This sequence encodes CATSRSGAALNGYTF.

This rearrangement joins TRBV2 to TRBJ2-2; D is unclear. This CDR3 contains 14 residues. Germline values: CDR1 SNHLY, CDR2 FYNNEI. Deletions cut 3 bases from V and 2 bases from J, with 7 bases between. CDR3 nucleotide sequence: TGTGCCAGCAGTGAGGGTCGAAACACCGGGGAGCTGTTTTTT. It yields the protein CASSEGRNTGELFF.

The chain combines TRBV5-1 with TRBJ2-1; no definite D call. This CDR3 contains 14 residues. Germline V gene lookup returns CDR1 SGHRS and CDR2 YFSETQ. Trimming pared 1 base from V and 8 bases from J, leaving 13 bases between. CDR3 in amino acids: CASSLRLPVHEQFF. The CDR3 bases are TGCGCCAGCAGCTTGCGTCTTCCAGTACATGAGCAGTTCTTC. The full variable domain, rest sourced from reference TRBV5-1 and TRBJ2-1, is KAGVTQTPRYLIKTRGQQVTLSCSPISGHRSVSWYQQTPGQGLQFLFEYFSETQRNKGNFPGRFSGRQFSNSRSEMNVSTLELGDSALYLCASSLRLPVHEQFFGPGTRLTVL.

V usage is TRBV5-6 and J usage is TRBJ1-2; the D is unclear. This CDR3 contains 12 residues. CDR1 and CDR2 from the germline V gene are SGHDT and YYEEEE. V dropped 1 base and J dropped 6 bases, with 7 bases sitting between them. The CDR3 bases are TGTGCCAGCAGCTTGATCACGGATGGCTACACCTTC. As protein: CASSLITDGYTF.

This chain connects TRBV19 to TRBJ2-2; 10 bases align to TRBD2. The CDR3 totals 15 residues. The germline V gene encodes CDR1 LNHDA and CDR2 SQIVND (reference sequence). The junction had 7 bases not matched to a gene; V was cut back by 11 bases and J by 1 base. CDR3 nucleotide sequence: TGTGCCGCCACCTCTAGCGGGAGGAACACCGGGGAGCTGTTTTTT. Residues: CAATSSGRNTGELFF.

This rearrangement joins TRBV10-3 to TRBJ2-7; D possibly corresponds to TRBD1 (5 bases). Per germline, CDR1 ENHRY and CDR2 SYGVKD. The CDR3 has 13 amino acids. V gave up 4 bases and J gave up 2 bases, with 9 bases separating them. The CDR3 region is CAISADSTYEQYF. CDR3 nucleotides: TGTGCCATCAGTGCAGACAGTACCTACGAGCAGTACTTC.

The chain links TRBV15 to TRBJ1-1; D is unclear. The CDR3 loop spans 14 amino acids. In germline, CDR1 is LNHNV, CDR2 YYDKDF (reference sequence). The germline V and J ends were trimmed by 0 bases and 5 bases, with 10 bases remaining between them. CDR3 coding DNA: TGTGCCACCAGCAGAGATAGTGGTTGGACTGAAGCTTTCTTT. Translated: CATSRDSGWTEAFF.